Following are 4 T cell receptor beta chains from one sample sequenced in a study of T cell responses to AZD1222 COVID-19 vaccine. Sequenced by immunoSEQ multiplex PCR; TCRdb stores in-frame clones only, minus some. The sample includes about 180,000 clones, approximately 92% seen only once; the top ten take about 1%. Sequences were derived from peripheral blood, sampled 28 days after the second dose of the MenACWY control vaccine. The receptors come from an adult who received the MenACWY meningococcal vaccine as a control.

The chain carries TRBV27 and TRBJ1-1; D is uncertain. Trimming removed 1 base at V and 1 base at J, with 13 bases between. Germline lookup yields CDR1 MNHEY and CDR2 SMNVEV (reference sequence). The CDR3 runs to 16 residues. CDR3 sequence reads: CASSLFFTGPNTEAFF. DNA of the CDR3: TGTGCCAGCAGTTTATTTTTTACTGGACCGAACACTGAAGCTTTCTTT.

V gene TRBV6-1 combines with J gene TRBJ2-3; no reliable D call. CDR1 MNHNS and CDR2 SASEGT come from the germline V gene. The CDR3 totals 14 residues. The V gene lost 3 bases and the J gene lost 6 bases, with 13 bases spanning the gap. The CDR3 loop reads CASSDLQRSDTQYF. CDR3 DNA sequence: TGTGCCAGCAGTGATCTCCAGAGGAGTGATACGCAGTATTTT.

The V call is TRBV4-2, the J call TRBJ1-2; TRBD1 agrees at 12 bases. The CDR3 spans 16 residues. CDR1 is LGHNA and CDR2 is YNFKEQ in the germline V gene. Losses at the gene ends were 6 bases for V and 8 bases for J; bases not matched to a gene: 13. The CDR3 sequence: CASRSREGQGARGYTF. For the CDR3, the DNA is TGTGCCAGCAGGTCCAGGGAGGGACAGGGGGCGCGAGGCTACACCTTC.

This sequence joins TRBV5-6 and TRBJ1-2; D remains unclear. The V end was cut by 2 bases, the J end by 2 bases, with 7 bases between. Looked up from germline, CDR1 is SGHDT and CDR2 is YYEEEE. The CDR3 length is 13 residues. CDR3 in DNA: TGTGCCAGCAGCTTTCAGGCGAACTATGGCTACACCTTC. Translated, it gives CASSFQANYGYTF.